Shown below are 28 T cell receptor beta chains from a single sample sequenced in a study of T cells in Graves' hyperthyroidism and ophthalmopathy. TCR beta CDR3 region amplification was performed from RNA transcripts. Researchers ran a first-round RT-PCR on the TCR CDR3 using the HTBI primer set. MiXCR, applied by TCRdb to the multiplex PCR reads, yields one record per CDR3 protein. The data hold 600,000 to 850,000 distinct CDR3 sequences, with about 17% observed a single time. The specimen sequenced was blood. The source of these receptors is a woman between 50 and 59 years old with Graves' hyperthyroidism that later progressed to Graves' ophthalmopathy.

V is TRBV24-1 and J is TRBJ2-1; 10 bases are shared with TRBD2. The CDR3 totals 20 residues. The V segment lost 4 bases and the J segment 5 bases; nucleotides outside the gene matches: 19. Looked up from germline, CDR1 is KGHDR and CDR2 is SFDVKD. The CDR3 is CATSEILPGLAPFVDNEQFF. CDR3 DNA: TGTGCCACCAGTGAGATTTTACCGGGACTAGCGCCTTTTGTGGACAATGAGCAGTTCTTC.

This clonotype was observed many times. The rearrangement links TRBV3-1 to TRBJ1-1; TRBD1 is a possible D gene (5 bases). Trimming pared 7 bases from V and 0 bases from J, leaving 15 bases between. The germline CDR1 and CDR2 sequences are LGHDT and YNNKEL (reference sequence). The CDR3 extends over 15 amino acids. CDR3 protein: CASKLGGALNTEAFF. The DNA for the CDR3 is TGTGCCAGCAAACTCGGAGGGGCCTTGAACACTGAAGCTTTCTTT.

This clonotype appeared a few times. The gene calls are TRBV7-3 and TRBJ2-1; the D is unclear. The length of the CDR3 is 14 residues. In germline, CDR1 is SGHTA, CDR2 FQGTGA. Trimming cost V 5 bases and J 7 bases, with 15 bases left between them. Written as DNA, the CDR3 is TGTGCCAGCAGCCCATCTAAGGGCACGAATGAGCAGTTCTTC. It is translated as CASSPSKGTNEQFF.

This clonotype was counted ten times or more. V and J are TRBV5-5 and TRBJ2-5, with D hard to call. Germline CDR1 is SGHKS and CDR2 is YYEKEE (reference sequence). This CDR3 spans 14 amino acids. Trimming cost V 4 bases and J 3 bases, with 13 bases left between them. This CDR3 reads CASSRTLTEETQYF. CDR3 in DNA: TGTGCCAGCAGCAGAACTTTAACGGAAGAGACCCAGTACTTC.

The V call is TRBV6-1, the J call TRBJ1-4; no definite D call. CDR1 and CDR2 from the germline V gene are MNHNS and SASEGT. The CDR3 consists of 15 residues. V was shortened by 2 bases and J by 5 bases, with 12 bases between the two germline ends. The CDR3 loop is CASSEPRGRNEKLFF. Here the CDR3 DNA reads TGTGCCAGCAGTGAACCACGGGGTAGGAATGAAAAACTGTTTTTT.

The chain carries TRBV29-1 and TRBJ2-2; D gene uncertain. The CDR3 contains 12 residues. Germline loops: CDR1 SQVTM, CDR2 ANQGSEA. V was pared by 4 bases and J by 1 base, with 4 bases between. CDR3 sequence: CSVGQNTGELFF. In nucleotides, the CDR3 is TGCAGCGTTGGGCAGAACACCGGGGAGCTGTTTTTT.

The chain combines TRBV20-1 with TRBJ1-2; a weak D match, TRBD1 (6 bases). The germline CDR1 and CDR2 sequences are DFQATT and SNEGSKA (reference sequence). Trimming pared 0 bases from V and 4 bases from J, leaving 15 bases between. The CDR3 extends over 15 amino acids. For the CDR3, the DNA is TGCAGTGCTAGAGATGTCGACAGGAGCTTCTATGGCTACACCTTC. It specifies CSARDVDRSFYGYTF.

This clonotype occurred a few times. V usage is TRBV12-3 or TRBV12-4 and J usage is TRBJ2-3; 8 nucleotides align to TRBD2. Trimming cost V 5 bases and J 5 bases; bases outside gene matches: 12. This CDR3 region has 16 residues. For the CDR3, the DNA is TGTGCCAGCAGTCCCAAACCGGGGGGGGCTGTAGATACGCAGTATTTT. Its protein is CASSPKPGGAVDTQYF.

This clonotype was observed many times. CDR3 loop: CSAISGNKNIQYF. The CDR3, as DNA: TGCAGTGCTATTAGCGGGAACAAAAACATTCAGTACTTC. The chain is built from TRBV20-1 and TRBJ2-4; 8 nucleotides match TRBD2. J was trimmed by 3 bases and V by 4 bases; bases with no gene match: 2. Germline values: CDR1 DFQATT, CDR2 SNEGSKA (reference sequence). CDR3 length: 13 residues.

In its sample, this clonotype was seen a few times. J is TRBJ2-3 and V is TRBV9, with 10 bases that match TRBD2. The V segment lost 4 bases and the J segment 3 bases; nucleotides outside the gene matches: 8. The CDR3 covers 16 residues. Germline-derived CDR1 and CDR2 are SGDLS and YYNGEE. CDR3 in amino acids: CASSPSSGGATDTQYF. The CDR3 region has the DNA TGTGCCAGCAGCCCCAGCAGCGGGGGGGCAACAGATACGCAGTATTTT.

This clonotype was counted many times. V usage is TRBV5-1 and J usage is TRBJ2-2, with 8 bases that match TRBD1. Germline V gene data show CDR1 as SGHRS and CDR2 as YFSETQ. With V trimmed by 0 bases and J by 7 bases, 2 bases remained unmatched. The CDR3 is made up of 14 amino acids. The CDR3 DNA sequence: TGCGCCAGCAGCTTGGACAGGGGGGACGGGGAGCTGTTTTTT. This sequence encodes CASSLDRGDGELFF.

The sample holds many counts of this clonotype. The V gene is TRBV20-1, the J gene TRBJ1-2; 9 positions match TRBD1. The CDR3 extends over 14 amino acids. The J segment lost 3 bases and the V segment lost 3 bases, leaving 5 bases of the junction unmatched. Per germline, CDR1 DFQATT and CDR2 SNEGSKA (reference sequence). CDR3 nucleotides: TGCAGTGCTAGGAAGGACAGGGGCGACTATGGCTACACCTTC. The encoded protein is CSARKDRGDYGYTF.

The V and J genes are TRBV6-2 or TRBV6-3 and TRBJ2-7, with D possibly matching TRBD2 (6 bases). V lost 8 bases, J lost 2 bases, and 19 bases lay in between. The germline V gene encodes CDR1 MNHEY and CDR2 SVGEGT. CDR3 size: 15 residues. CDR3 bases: TGTGCCAGCGGTGTCCGGGAGACGAGAACCTACGAGCAGTACTTC. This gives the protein CASGVRETRTYEQYF.

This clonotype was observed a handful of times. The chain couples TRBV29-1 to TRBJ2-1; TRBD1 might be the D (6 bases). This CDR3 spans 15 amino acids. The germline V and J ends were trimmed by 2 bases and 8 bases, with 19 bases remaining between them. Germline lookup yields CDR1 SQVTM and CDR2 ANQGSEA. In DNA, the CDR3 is TGCAGCGTTGAACGGGACAAGCTGGACATCGATGAGCAGTTCTTC. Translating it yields CSVERDKLDIDEQFF.

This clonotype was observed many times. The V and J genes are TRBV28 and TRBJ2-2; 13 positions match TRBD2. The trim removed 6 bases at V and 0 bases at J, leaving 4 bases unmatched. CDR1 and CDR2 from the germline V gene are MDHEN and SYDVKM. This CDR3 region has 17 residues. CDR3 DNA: TGTGCCAGCAGGGGACTAGCGGGACTCGCGAACACCGGGGAGCTGTTTTTT. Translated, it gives CASRGLAGLANTGELFF.

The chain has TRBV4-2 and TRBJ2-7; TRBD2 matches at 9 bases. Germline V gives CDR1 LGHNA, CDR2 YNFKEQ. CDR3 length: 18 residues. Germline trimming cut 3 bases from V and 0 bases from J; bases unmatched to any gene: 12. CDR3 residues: CASSQDYPRAGGSYEQYF. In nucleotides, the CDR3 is TGTGCCAGCAGCCAGGACTACCCTCGAGCGGGGGGCTCCTACGAGCAGTACTTC.

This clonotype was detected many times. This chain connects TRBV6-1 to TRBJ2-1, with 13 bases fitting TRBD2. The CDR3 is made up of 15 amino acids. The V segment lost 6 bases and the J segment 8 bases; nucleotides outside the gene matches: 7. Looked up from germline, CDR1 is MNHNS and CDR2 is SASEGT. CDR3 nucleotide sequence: TGTGCCAGCAGCCAGACTAGCGGGGGGCCCCATGAGCAGTTCTTC. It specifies CASSQTSGGPHEQFF.

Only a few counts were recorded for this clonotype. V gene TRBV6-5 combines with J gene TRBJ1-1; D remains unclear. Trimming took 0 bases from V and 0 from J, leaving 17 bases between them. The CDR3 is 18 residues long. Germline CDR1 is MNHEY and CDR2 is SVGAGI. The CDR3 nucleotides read TGTGCCAGCAGTTACTCGAATATAAGGGTCAGCATGAACACTGAAGCTTTCTTT. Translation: CASSYSNIRVSMNTEAFF.

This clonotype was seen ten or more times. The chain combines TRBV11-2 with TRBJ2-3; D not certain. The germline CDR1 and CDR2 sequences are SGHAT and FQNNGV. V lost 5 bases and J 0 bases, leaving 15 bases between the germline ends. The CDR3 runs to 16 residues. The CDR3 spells CASSRRGGSSTDTQYF. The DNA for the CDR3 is TGTGCCAGCAGCCGCAGAGGTGGCAGTAGCACAGATACGCAGTATTTT.

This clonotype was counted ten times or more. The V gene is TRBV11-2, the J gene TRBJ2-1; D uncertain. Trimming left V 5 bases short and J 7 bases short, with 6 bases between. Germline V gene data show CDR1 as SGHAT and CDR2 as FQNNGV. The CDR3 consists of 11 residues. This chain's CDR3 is CASSEMNEQFF. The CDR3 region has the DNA TGTGCCAGCAGCGAAATGAATGAGCAGTTCTTC.

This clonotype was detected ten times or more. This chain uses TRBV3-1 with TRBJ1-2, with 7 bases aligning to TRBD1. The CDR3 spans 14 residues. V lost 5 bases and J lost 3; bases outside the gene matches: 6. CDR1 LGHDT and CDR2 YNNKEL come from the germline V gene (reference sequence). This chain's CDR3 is CASSNQGVDYGYTF. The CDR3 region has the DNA TGTGCCAGCAGCAATCAGGGGGTCGACTATGGCTACACCTTC.

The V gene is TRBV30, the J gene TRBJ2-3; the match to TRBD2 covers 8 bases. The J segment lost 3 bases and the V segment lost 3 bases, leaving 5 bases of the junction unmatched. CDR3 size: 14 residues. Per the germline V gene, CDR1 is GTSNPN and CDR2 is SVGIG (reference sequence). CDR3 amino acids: CAWRVTSGTDTQYF. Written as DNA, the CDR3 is TGTGCCTGGAGGGTCACTAGCGGAACAGATACGCAGTATTTT.

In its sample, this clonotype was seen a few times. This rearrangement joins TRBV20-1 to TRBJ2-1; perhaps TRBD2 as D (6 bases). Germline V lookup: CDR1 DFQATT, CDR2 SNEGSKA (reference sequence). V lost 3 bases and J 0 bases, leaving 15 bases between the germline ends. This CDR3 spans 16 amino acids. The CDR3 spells CSASGTAGSSYNEQFF. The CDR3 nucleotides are TGCAGTGCTAGCGGGACTGCAGGGAGCTCCTACAATGAGCAGTTCTTC.

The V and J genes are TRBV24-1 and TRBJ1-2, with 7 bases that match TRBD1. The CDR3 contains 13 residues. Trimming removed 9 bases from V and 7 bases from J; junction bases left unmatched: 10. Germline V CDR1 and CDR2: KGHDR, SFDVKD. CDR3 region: CATGSPAGGGYTF. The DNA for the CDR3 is TGTGCCACCGGATCACCGGCAGGGGGTGGCTACACCTTC.

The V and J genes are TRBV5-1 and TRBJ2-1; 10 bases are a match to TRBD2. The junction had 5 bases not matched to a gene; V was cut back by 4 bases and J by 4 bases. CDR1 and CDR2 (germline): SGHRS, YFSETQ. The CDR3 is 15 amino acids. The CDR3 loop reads CASSTTSGEYNEQFF. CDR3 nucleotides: TGCGCCAGCAGCACTACTAGCGGGGAGTACAATGAGCAGTTCTTC.

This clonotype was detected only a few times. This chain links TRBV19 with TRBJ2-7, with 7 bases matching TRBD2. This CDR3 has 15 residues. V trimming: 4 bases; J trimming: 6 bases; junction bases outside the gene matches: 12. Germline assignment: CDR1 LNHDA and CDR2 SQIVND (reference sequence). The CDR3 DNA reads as TGTGCCAGTAGTAACGCCGGGACTATCTCATCCGAGCAGTACTTC. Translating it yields CASSNAGTISSEQYF.

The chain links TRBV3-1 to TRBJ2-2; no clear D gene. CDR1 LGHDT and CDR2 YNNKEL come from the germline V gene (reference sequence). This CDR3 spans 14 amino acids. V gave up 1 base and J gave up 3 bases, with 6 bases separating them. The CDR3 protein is CASSQGWDTGELFF. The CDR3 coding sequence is TGTGCCAGCAGCCAAGGGTGGGACACCGGGGAGCTGTTTTTT.

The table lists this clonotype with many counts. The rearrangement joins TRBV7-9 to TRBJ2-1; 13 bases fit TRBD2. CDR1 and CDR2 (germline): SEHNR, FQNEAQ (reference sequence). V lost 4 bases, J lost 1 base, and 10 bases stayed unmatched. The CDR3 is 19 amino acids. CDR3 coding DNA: TGTGCCAGCAGCTCCCTGCGACTAGCGGGGGGTCCATCCTACAATGAGCAGTTCTTC. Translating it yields CASSSLRLAGGPSYNEQFF.